The 16 T cell receptor beta chains given below trace back to one sample, sequenced in a study of shared clonotypes between healthy human individuals. Measured with immunoSEQ multiplex PCR; TCRdb has only the in-frame clones, and not every one. Among about 380,000 clones listed, roughly 96% were seen once. The sequenced sample was memory CD8+ T cells sorted from blood. The subset is: CD45RO+ cells pooled with CCR7-negative TemRA cells. The receptors derive from a man aged 25 to 45 in good health.

This sequence joins TRBV28 and TRBJ1-5; 9 positions agree with TRBD1. CDR3 length equals 17 residues. Germline values: CDR1 MDHEN, CDR2 SYDVKM. V was clipped by 6 bases and J by 2 bases; unmatched bases: 11. DNA for the CDR3: TGTGCCAGCAGGCCCCCGGGACAGGGAATTGGCAATCAGCCCCAGCATTTT. This encodes CASRPPGQGIGNQPQHF.

The genes are TRBV5-1 and TRBJ2-7, with 9 positions matching TRBD1. The CDR3 sequence is 15 residues long. The V and J ends lost 1 base and 5 bases, in that order; junction bases with no gene match: 7. Looked up from germline, CDR1 is SGHRS and CDR2 is YFSETQ. CDR3 loop: CASSLLQGATHEQYF. In nucleotides, the CDR3 is TGCGCCAGCAGCTTGTTACAGGGGGCAACTCACGAGCAGTACTTC.

The table lists this clone with a count of one. The CDR3 loop is CAWSVRGPGPTGELFF. CDR3 DNA sequence: TGTGCCTGGAGTGTCAGGGGCCCAGGCCCCACCGGGGAGCTGTTTTTT. J is TRBJ2-2 and V is TRBV30; D possibly corresponds to TRBD1 (6 bases). This CDR3 comprises 16 residues. V was clipped by 0 bases and J by 4 bases, with 15 bases between them. CDR1 is GTSNPN, CDR2 SVGIG, per germline (reference sequence).

The chain links TRBV2 to TRBJ2-3; perhaps TRBD1 as D (6 bases). CDR3 length: 14 amino acids. V was cut by 6 bases and J by 4 bases, with 14 bases left in between. Germline V gene lookup returns CDR1 SNHLY and CDR2 FYNNEI. The chain's CDR3 is CASRRTDRPDTQYF. The CDR3 nucleotides read TGTGCCAGCAGGCGGACAGACCGGCCAGATACGCAGTATTTT. Combining the CDR3 with reference TRBV2 and TRBJ2-3 gives the whole variable domain EPEVTQTPSHQVTQMGQEVILRCVPISNHLYFYWYRQILGQKVEFLVSFYNNEISEKSEIFDDQFSVERPDGSNFTLKIRSTKLEDSAMYFCASRRTDRPDTQYFGPGTRLTVL.

The chain carries TRBV5-1 and TRBJ1-4, with D perhaps TRBD1 (5 bases). Deletions cut 0 bases from V and 1 base from J, with 10 bases between. Germline CDR1 is SGHRS and CDR2 is YFSETQ. This CDR3 is built from 16 residues. This CDR3 is CASSLASGRTNEKLFF. The CDR3 coding sequence is TGCGCCAGCAGCTTGGCCTCAGGGAGAACTAATGAAAAACTGTTTTTT.

This clone was recorded only once. Additional DNA sequences in this sample encode the identical CDR3. DNA of the CDR3: TGTGCCAGTAGTATCGGGGCTGGGGCCAACGTCCTGACTTTC. Translated: CASSIGAGANVLTF. V is TRBV19 and J is TRBJ2-6; D is possibly TRBD2 (5 bases). CDR1 and CDR2 (germline): LNHDA, SQIVND (reference sequence). Trimming stripped 3 bases from V and 2 bases from J, with 5 bases between. The CDR3 is 14 amino acids.

In this sample, this clone turned up a few times. The gene calls are TRBV19 and TRBJ1-5; 9 positions agree with TRBD1. Trimming removed 7 bases from V and 6 bases from J; junction bases left unmatched: 10. This CDR3 region has 15 residues. CDR1 is LNHDA, CDR2 SQIVND, per germline (reference sequence). CDR3 amino acids: CASTMGQGVGQPQHF. The CDR3 nucleotides read TGTGCCAGTACCATGGGACAGGGAGTGGGTCAGCCCCAGCATTTT.

The J gene is TRBJ2-5, the V gene TRBV5-4, with D tentatively TRBD1 (5 bases). The V gene lost 2 bases and the J gene lost 2 bases, with 7 bases spanning the gap. Germline V gives CDR1 SGHNT, CDR2 YYREEE (reference sequence). The CDR3 sequence is 13 residues long. The DNA of the CDR3 is TGTGCCAGCAGCTTTTCAGGGCAAGAGACCCAGTACTTC. Protein product: CASSFSGQETQYF.

This clone has just a few counts. The chain recombines TRBV13 with TRBJ2-5; D not certain. Trimming left V 1 base short and J 5 bases short, with 5 bases between. CDR3 length: 12 amino acids. The germline V gene has CDR1 PRHDT and CDR2 FYEKMQ (reference sequence). CDR3 residues: CASSLAAETQYF. Here the CDR3 DNA reads TGTGCCAGCAGCTTAGCGGCGGAGACCCAGTACTTC.

This rearrangement joins TRBV2 to TRBJ2-7; 8 nucleotides match TRBD1. The germline CDR1 and CDR2 sequences are SNHLY and FYNNEI. There are 14 residues in the CDR3. V gave up 3 bases and J gave up 4 bases; unmatched junction bases: 5. In DNA form, the CDR3 reads TGTGCCAGCAGTGATCAGGGGGCGGGGTACGAGCAGTACTTC. It translates to CASSDQGAGYEQYF.

The chain uses TRBV18 and TRBJ2-1; 11 nucleotides align to TRBD2. The CDR3 loop spans 16 amino acids. Unmatched junction bases numbered 8, after V lost 3 bases and J lost 7 bases. Germline V lookup: CDR1 KGHSH, CDR2 LQKENI. The CDR3 region has the DNA TGTGCCAGCTCACCTGCCCTAGCGGGAGGATTAAATGAGCAGTTCTTC. Encoded protein: CASSPALAGGLNEQFF.

The genes are TRBV11-2 and TRBJ1-5; D perhaps matches TRBD1 (6 bases). This CDR3 has 16 residues. Germline V gene sequence: CDR1 SGHAT, CDR2 FQNNGV. The V and J ends lost 1 base and 2 bases respectively, with 12 bases between them. CDR3 loop: CASSLGRGQGNQPQHF. Here the CDR3 DNA reads TGTGCCAGCAGCTTAGGGCGGGGGCAGGGCAATCAGCCCCAGCATTTT.

CDR3 in amino acids: CAWKSGRSYSYNEQFF. For the CDR3, the DNA is TGTGCCTGGAAATCCGGGAGATCATACTCCTACAATGAGCAGTTCTTC. The chain joins TRBV30 to TRBJ2-1, with TRBD2 as a possible D gene (6 bases). Germline assignment: CDR1 GTSNPN and CDR2 SVGIG (reference sequence). The V end was cut by 4 bases, the J end by 0 bases, with 16 bases between. This CDR3 has 16 residues.

This chain uses TRBV5-1 with TRBJ2-1, with TRBD2 identical over 11 bases. This CDR3 region has 17 residues. Germline values: CDR1 SGHRS, CDR2 YFSETQ. The junction had 8 bases not matched to a gene; V was cut back by 1 base and J by 5 bases. As DNA, the CDR3 is TGCGCCAGCAGCTTGATACTAGCGGGAGTGGGGGACAATGAGCAGTTCTTC. Translated: CASSLILAGVGDNEQFF.

The chain couples TRBV7-3 to TRBJ1-2, with 7 bases matching TRBD1. Germline-derived CDR1 and CDR2 are SGHTA and FQGTGA. The CDR3 has 15 residues. V lost 0 bases to trimming and J lost 4 bases; unmatched junction nucleotides: 5. Here the CDR3 DNA reads TGTGCCAGCAGCTTAACAGGGGGCCCGACCTATGGCTACACCTTC. Amino acid sequence: CASSLTGGPTYGYTF.

CDR3 sequence (DNA): TGTGCCTGGAGTGTGTACGGGGAAATGGTCAATGAGCAGTTCTTC. Amino acid sequence: CAWSVYGEMVNEQFF. The V and J genes are TRBV30 and TRBJ2-1; maybe TRBD2 (5 bases). Germline-derived CDR1 and CDR2 are GTSNPN and SVGIG (reference sequence). The CDR3 has 15 amino acids. V lost 0 bases, J lost 6 bases, and 15 bases lay in between.